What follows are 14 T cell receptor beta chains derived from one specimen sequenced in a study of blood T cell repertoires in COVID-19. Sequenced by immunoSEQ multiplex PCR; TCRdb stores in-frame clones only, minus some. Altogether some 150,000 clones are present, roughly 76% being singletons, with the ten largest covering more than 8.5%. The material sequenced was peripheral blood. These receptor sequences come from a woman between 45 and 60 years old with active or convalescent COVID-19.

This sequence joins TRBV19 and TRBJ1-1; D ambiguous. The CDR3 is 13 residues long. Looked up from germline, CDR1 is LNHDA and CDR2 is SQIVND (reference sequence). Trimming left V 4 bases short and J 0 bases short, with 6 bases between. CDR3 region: CASSTYVNTEAFF. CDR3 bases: TGTGCCAGTAGTACCTATGTGAACACTGAAGCTTTCTTT.

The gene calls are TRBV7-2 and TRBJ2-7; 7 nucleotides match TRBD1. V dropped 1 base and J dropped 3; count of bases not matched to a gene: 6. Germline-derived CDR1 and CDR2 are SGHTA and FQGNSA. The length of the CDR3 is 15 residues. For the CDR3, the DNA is TGTGCCAGCAGCTTAGTTGTCCGACAGGGCTACGAGCAGTACTTC. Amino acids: CASSLVVRQGYEQYF. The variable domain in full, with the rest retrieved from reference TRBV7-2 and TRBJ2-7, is GAGVSQSPSNKVTEKGKDVELRCDPISGHTALYWYRQSLGQGLEFLIYFQGNSAPDKSGLPSDRFSAERTGGSVSTLTIQRTQQEDSAVYLCASSLVVRQGYEQYFGPGTRLTVT.

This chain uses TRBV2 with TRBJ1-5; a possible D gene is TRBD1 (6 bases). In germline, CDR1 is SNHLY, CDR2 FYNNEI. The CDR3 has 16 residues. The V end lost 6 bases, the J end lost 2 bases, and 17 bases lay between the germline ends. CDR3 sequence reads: CASSGGAHPGNQPQHF. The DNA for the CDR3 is TGTGCCAGCAGCGGGGGGGCCCACCCAGGCAATCAGCCCCAGCATTTT.

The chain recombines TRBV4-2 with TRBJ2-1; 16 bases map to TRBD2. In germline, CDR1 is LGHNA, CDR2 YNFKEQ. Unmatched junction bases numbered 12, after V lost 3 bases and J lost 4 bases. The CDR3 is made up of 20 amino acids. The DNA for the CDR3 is TGTGCCAGCAGCCACTACGATACCGGGACTAGCGGGGGGGCATACAATGAGCAGTTCTTC. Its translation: CASSHYDTGTSGGAYNEQFF.

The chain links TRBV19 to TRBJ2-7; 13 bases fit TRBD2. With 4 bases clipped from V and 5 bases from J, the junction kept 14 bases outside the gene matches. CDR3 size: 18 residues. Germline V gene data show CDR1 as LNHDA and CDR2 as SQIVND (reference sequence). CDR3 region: CASSKTSGRTGGKDEQYF. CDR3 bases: TGTGCCAGTAGTAAGACTAGCGGGAGGACCGGAGGTAAGGACGAGCAGTACTTC. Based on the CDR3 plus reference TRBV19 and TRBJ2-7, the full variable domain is DGGITQSPKYLFRKEGQNVTLSCEQNLNHDAMYWYRQDPGQGLRLIYYSQIVNDFQKGDIAEGYSVSREKKESFPLTVTSAQKNPTAFYLCASSKTSGRTGGKDEQYFGPGTRLTVT.

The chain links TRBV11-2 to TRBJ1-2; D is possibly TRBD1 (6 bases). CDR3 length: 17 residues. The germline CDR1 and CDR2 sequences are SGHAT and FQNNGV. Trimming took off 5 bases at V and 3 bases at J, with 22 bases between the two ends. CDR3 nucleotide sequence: TGTGCCAGCAGCGGACTAAGGGGGGGGCCAGTTGACTATGGCTACACCTTC. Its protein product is CASSGLRGGPVDYGYTF.

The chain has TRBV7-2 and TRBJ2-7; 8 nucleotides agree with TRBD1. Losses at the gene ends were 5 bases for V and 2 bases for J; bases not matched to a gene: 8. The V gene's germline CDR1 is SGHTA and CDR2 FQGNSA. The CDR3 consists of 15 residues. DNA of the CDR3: TGTGCCAGCAGCGTAGGACAGGGAAGAACCTACGAGCAGTACTTC. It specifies CASSVGQGRTYEQYF.

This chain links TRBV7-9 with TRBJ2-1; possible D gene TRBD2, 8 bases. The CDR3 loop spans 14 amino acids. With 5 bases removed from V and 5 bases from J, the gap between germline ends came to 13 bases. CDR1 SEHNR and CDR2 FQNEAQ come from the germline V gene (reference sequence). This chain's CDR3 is CASSPGGGHNEQFF. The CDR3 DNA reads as TGTGCCAGCAGCCCGGGAGGGGGCCACAATGAGCAGTTCTTC.

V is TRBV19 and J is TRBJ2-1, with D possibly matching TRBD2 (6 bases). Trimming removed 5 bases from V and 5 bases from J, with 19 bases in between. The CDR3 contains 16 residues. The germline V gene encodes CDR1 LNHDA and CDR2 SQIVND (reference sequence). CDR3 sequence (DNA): TGTGCCAGTAGTCTGGCCCGTAGCGGCACCAACAATGAGCAGTTCTTC. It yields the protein CASSLARSGTNNEQFF.

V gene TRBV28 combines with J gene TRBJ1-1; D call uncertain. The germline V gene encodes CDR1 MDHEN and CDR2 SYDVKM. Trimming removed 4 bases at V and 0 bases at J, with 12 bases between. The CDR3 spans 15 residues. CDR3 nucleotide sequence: TGTGCCAGCAGTTCTTCCGGGGTAGTGAACACTGAAGCTTTCTTT. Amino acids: CASSSSGVVNTEAFF.

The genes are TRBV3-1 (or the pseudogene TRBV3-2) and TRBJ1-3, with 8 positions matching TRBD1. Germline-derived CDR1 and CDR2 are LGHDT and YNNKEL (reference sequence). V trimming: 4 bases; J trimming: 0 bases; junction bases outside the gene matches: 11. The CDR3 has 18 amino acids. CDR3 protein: CASSPRDRPKSSGNTIYF. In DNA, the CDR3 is TGTGCCAGCAGCCCCCGGGACAGGCCTAAGAGCTCTGGAAACACCATATATTTT.

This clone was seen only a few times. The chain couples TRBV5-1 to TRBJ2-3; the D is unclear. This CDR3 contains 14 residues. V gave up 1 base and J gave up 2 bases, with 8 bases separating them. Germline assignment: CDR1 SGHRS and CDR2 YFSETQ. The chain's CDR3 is CASSLTANTDTQYF. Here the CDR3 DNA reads TGCGCCAGCAGCTTGACAGCTAACACAGATACGCAGTATTTT.

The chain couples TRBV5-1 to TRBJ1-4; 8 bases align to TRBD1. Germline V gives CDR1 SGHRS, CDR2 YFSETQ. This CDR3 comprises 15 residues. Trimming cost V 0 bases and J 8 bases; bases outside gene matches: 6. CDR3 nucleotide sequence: TGCGCCAGCAGCTTGGCCAGGGGGCTCGGGGAAAAACTGTTTTTT. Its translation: CASSLARGLGEKLFF.

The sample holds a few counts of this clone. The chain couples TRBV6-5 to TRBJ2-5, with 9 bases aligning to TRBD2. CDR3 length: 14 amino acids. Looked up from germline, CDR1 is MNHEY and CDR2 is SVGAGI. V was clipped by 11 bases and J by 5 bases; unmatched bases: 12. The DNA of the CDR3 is TGTGCCTCCTTTAGGCGGGAGGGAGCCGAGACCCAGTACTTC. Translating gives CASFRREGAETQYF.